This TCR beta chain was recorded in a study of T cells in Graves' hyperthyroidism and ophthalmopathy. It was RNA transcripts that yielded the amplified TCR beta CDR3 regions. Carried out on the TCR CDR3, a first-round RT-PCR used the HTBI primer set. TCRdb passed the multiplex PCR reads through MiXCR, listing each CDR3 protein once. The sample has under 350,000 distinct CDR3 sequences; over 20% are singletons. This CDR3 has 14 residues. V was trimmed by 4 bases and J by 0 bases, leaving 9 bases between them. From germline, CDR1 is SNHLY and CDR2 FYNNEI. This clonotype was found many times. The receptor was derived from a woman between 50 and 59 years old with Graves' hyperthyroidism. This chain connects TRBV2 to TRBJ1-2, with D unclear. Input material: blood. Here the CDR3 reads CASSVGSANYGYTF. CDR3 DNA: TGTGCCAGCAGTGTCGGCTCTGCTAACTATGGCTACACCTTC.